What follows are 30 T cell receptor beta chains derived from one specimen sequenced in a study of T-cell reconstitution after alpha-beta-depleted transplantation in children. The authors prepared the TCRbeta library with unique molecular identifiers. TCRdb itself ran the PCR reads through MiXCR, one entry per CDR3 protein. The sample includes a few hundred thousand distinct CDR3 sequences, around a tenth of them seen just once. The sequencing here drew on PBMCs, taken before TCRalphabeta/CD19-depleted stem cell transplant. All receptors derive from a boy younger than two with acute myeloid leukemia, due to receive a stem cell transplant.

In this sample, this clonotype turned up a few times. This chain connects TRBV5-4 to TRBJ1-1; no clear D gene. Germline values: CDR1 SGHNT, CDR2 YYREEE (reference sequence). CDR3 length equals 16 residues. The germline V and J ends were trimmed by 3 bases and 4 bases, with 19 bases remaining between them. Here the CDR3 reads CASSWNMATGSTEAFF. The CDR3 bases are TGTGCCAGCAGCTGGAACATGGCCACCGGGTCCACTGAAGCTTTCTTT.

This chain joins TRBV10-3 and TRBJ2-7; 10 bases match TRBD2. V dropped 0 bases and J dropped 4; count of bases not matched to a gene: 3. Germline assignment: CDR1 ENHRY and CDR2 SYGVKD. This CDR3 is 15 amino acids long. CDR3 loop: CAISESLAGAYEQYF. Written as DNA, the CDR3 is TGTGCCATCAGTGAGTCGCTAGCGGGAGCTTACGAGCAGTACTTC.

In nucleotides, the CDR3 is TGTGCCAGCAGCTCCCTGGTCCGGGAGGCCCAGTACTTC. Protein product: CASSSLVREAQYF. The rearrangement links TRBV7-9 to TRBJ2-5, with 7 bases aligning to TRBD2. The germline V gene encodes CDR1 SEHNR and CDR2 FQNEAQ (reference sequence). V lost 4 bases, J lost 9 bases, and 8 bases stayed unmatched. This CDR3 comprises 13 residues.

The sample holds many counts of this clonotype. V usage is TRBV10-3 and J usage is TRBJ2-1, with D perhaps TRBD1 (6 bases). Trimming pared 0 bases from V and 15 bases from J, leaving 15 bases between. This CDR3 is built from 13 residues. Germline-derived CDR1 and CDR2 are ENHRY and SYGVKD. The CDR3 DNA reads TGTGCCATCAGTGAGTCCCTCAACAGGGCTGCGTTCTTC. The encoded protein is CAISESLNRAAFF.

The sample holds many counts of this clonotype. The rearrangement links TRBV7-9 to TRBJ2-7; weak D call: TRBD1 (6 bases). This CDR3 comprises 13 residues. V was trimmed by 5 bases and J by 3 bases, leaving 11 bases between them. Germline-derived CDR1 and CDR2 are SEHNR and FQNEAQ (reference sequence). This CDR3 reads CASSTDSFYEQYF. CDR3 DNA sequence: TGTGCCAGCAGCACGGACAGTTTCTACGAGCAGTACTTC.

The sample holds many counts of this clonotype. The genes are TRBV7-9 and TRBJ2-2, with D perhaps assigned TRBD1 or TRBD2 (5 bases each). From germline, CDR1 is SEHNR and CDR2 FQNEAQ (reference sequence). The ends were cut back, 11 bases at V and 6 bases at J, with 7 bases in the middle. CDR3 length: 10 residues. CDR3 sequence reads: CAWDAGELFF. CDR3 sequence (DNA): TGTGCCTGGGACGCCGGGGAGCTGTTTTTT.

The chain uses TRBV29-1 and TRBJ2-7; weak D call: TRBD2 (6 bases). The germline V and J ends were trimmed by 6 bases and 1 base, with 16 bases remaining between them. This CDR3 is built from 14 residues. Looked up from germline, CDR1 is SQVTM and CDR2 is ANQGSEA. CDR3 residues: CSVASGLGSYEQYF. CDR3 nucleotides: TGCAGCGTGGCCAGCGGGCTAGGGTCCTACGAGCAGTACTTC.

This clonotype appeared many times. This rearrangement joins TRBV20-1 to TRBJ2-7, with TRBD1 matching over 7 bases. The V gene's germline CDR1 is DFQATT and CDR2 SNEGSKA (reference sequence). The CDR3 consists of 14 residues. Germline trimming cut 3 bases from V and 3 bases from J; bases unmatched to any gene: 8. The CDR3 DNA reads as TGCAGTGCTAGCCACAGGGGCCCGGGCTACGAGCAGTACTTC. Amino acids: CSASHRGPGYEQYF.

This clonotype was observed a handful of times. CDR3 DNA: TGTGCCAGCAGTTTATCCCGAACCAGGGGCTACACCTTC. It specifies CASSLSRTRGYTF. The V gene is TRBV12-3 or TRBV12-4, the J gene TRBJ1-2; D uncertain. This CDR3 region has 13 residues. Trimming took off 2 bases at V and 8 bases at J, with 12 bases between the two ends.

At least ten counts were recorded for this clonotype. The chain links TRBV7-6 to TRBJ2-7; 7 nucleotides line up with TRBD2. This CDR3 spans 15 amino acids. The germline gives CDR1 SGHVS, CDR2 FNYEAQ. V lost 4 bases, J lost 5 bases, and 11 bases stayed unmatched. CDR3 bases: TGTGCCAGCAGCTCATTTGAGCGGGACGACAACGAGCAGTACTTC. Translation gives CASSSFERDDNEQYF. The entire variable domain, with the rest obtained from reference TRBV7-6 and TRBJ2-7, is as follows: GAGVSQSPRYKVTKRGQDVALRCDPISGHVSLYWYRQALGQGPEFLTYFNYEAQQDKSGLPNDRFSAERPEGSISTLTIQRTEQRDSAMYRCASSSFERDDNEQYFGPGTRLTVT.

This clonotype was observed many times. The chain links TRBV11-3 to TRBJ2-1, with 14 bases aligning to TRBD2. CDR3 length equals 18 residues. V trimming: 1 base; J trimming: 9 bases; junction bases outside the gene matches: 11. CDR1 is SGHNT, CDR2 YENEEA, per germline. CDR3 residues: CASSLVGAGTSGRREQFF. The CDR3 DNA sequence: TGTGCCAGCAGCTTAGTGGGGGCCGGGACTAGCGGGAGACGTGAGCAGTTCTTC.

This clonotype was counted many times. This chain uses TRBV9 with TRBJ2-1, with TRBD1 identical over 9 bases. CDR1 is SGDLS, CDR2 YYNGEE, per germline. Germline trimming cut 0 bases from V and 13 bases from J; bases unmatched to any gene: 11. The CDR3 has 15 residues. In DNA form, the CDR3 reads TGTGCCAGCAGCGTAGGAGGGGGACAGGGAAGTAAACAGTTCTTC. It specifies CASSVGGGQGSKQFF.

This clonotype was seen ten or more times. The V and J genes are TRBV14 and TRBJ2-7, with no clear D. V dropped 0 bases and J dropped 3 bases, with 9 bases sitting between them. From germline, CDR1 is SGHDN and CDR2 FVKESK. The CDR3 loop spans 14 amino acids. This CDR3 is CASSQEISSYEQYF. As DNA, the CDR3 is TGTGCCAGCAGCCAAGAGATTAGCAGCTACGAGCAGTACTTC. The variable domain in full, with the rest retrieved from reference TRBV14 and TRBJ2-7, is EAGVTQFPSHSVIEKGQTVTLRCDPISGHDNLYWYRRVMGKEIKFLLHFVKESKQDESGMPNNRFLAERTGGTYSTLKVQPAELEDSGVYFCASSQEISSYEQYFGPGTRLTVT.

This clonotype appeared many times. The CDR3 DNA is TGTGCCATCAGTGAACGGCAGGACACTGAAGCTTTCTTT. Its translation: CAISERQDTEAFF. The chain couples TRBV10-3 to TRBJ1-1; no clear D gene. The germline gives CDR1 ENHRY, CDR2 SYGVKD. There are 13 residues in the CDR3. V lost 3 bases, J lost 3 bases, and 8 bases lay in between.

This clonotype was seen repeatedly, ten times or more. The gene calls are TRBV7-9 and TRBJ2-3; D call uncertain. The ends were cut back, 6 bases at V and 1 base at J, with 11 bases in the middle. Germline V gives CDR1 SEHNR, CDR2 FQNEAQ (reference sequence). The CDR3 length is 14 residues. The CDR3 DNA is TGTGCCAGCAGAGCCGGCGGCGGCACAGATACGCAGTATTTT. Its protein is CASRAGGGTDTQYF.

In its sample, this clonotype was seen many times. The chain carries TRBV7-9 and TRBJ2-7; 7 bases are shared with TRBD1. J gave up 0 bases and V 6 bases, and 8 bases lay outside the gene matches. Per germline, CDR1 SEHNR and CDR2 FQNEAQ (reference sequence). CDR3 length: 15 residues. Written as DNA, the CDR3 is TGTGCCAGCAGTCGCGGACAGGTAGCCTCCTACGAGCAGTACTTC. Its translation: CASSRGQVASYEQYF.

This clonotype showed up just a few times. This rearrangement joins TRBV7-2 to TRBJ2-7, with 11 bases fitting TRBD2. Germline values: CDR1 SGHTA, CDR2 FQGNSA. CDR3 length: 16 residues. V dropped 5 bases and J dropped 2; count of bases not matched to a gene: 8. CDR3 protein: CASSKASTSGAYEQYF. Here the CDR3 DNA reads TGTGCCAGCAGCAAAGCATCGACTAGCGGGGCCTACGAGCAGTACTTC.

This clonotype showed up many times. The chain is built from TRBV12-3 or TRBV12-4 and TRBJ1-4; D gene unclear. This CDR3 has 15 residues. Between the trimmed V and J ends, which lost 2 bases and 7 bases, there was a span of 14 bases. The CDR3 DNA follows: TGTGCCAGCAGTTTAATCCCGACGAGTCGTGAAAAACTGTTTTTT. It translates to CASSLIPTSREKLFF.

The chain has TRBV5-6 and TRBJ2-1; possible D gene TRBD2, 6 bases. Germline V CDR1 and CDR2: SGHDT, YYEEEE. This CDR3 region has 13 residues. Trimming removed 6 bases at V and 6 bases at J, with 13 bases between. CDR3 residues: CASIRVGGNEQFF. CDR3 nucleotides: TGTGCCAGCATAAGGGTGGGGGGCAATGAGCAGTTCTTC.

This clonotype was found many times. The V gene is TRBV20-1, the J gene TRBJ2-4; 7 bases map to TRBD2. V was pared by 0 bases and J by 8 bases, with 7 bases of the junction left unmatched. Germline values: CDR1 DFQATT, CDR2 SNEGSKA (reference sequence). There are 14 residues in the CDR3. The CDR3 DNA reads as TGCAGTGCTAGAGACCCGACTAGCTTAGACATTCAGTACTTC. Translating it yields CSARDPTSLDIQYF.

J is TRBJ2-7 and V is TRBV4-1; D perhaps matches TRBD1 (5 bases). Trimming shortened V by 0 bases and J by 6 bases, and 12 bases separated the two germline ends. The CDR3 is made up of 14 amino acids. Germline V gene lookup returns CDR1 MGHRA and CDR2 YSYEKL. CDR3 in amino acids: CASSQDGRVVEQYF. DNA of the CDR3: TGCGCCAGCAGCCAAGATGGCAGGGTAGTCGAGCAGTACTTC.

In this sample, this clonotype turned up many times. The chain recombines TRBV7-8 with TRBJ2-7, with D possibly matching TRBD2 (5 bases). Germline CDR1 reads SGHVS; CDR2 reads FQNEAQ. Between the trimmed V and J ends, which lost 5 bases and 7 bases, there was a span of 18 bases. The CDR3 is 14 amino acids. In nucleotides, the CDR3 is TGTGCCAGCAGCCAAGGTATAAAGACGGGAGAGCAGTACTTC. This codes for CASSQGIKTGEQYF. Full variable domain (outside the CDR3, taken from reference TRBV7-8 and TRBJ2-7): GAGVSQSPRYKVAKRGQDVALRCDPISGHVSLFWYQQALGQGPEFLTYFQNEAQLDKSGLPSDRFFAERPEGSVSTLKIQRTQQEDSAVYLCASSQGIKTGEQYFGPGTRLTVT.

This clonotype was picked up many times. This chain uses TRBV15 with TRBJ2-1; D could derive from TRBD1 or TRBD2 (6 bases each). Between the trimmed V and J ends, which lost 1 base and 8 bases, there was a span of 15 bases. CDR1 is LNHNV and CDR2 is YYDKDF in the germline V gene (reference sequence). This CDR3 is 15 amino acids long. The CDR3 sequence is CATSRGRGRGHEQFF. DNA for the CDR3: TGTGCCACCAGCAGAGGACGGGGGCGCGGCCATGAGCAGTTCTTC.

This clonotype was seen many times. The chain uses TRBV12-3 or TRBV12-4 and TRBJ1-4; D gene uncertain. V was shortened by 10 bases and J by 0 bases, with 15 bases between the two germline ends. This CDR3 is built from 15 residues. In DNA form, the CDR3 reads TGTGCCACCCGCTCCCGCGTTGCAACTAATGAAAAACTGTTTTTT. As protein: CATRSRVATNEKLFF.

This clonotype came up many times. V usage is TRBV28 and J usage is TRBJ2-1, with D unclear. Germline V gene sequence: CDR1 MDHEN, CDR2 SYDVKM. Trimming removed 5 bases at V and 5 bases at J, with 10 bases between. The CDR3 is made up of 13 amino acids. For the CDR3, the DNA is TGTGCCAGCAGTGACCCTGGGGACAATGAGCAGTTCTTC. Translating gives CASSDPGDNEQFF.

This clonotype has at least ten counts. The chain has TRBV21-1 and TRBJ2-5. TRBV21-1 represents a pseudogene. CDR3 length equals 15 residues. CDR3 residues: CASSKKELYQETQYF. CDR3 nucleotide sequence: TGTGCCAGCAGCAAAAAGGAACTGTACCAAGAGACCCAGTACTTC.

This clonotype was counted ten times or more. This rearrangement joins TRBV11-2 to TRBJ2-1, with D unclear. The CDR3 has 15 residues. Germline V gene lookup returns CDR1 SGHAT and CDR2 FQNNGV. The V gene lost 3 bases and the J gene lost 5 bases, with 14 bases spanning the gap. CDR3 nucleotide sequence: TGTGCCAGCAGCTTGGATGGGATATGGGACAATGAGCAGTTCTTC. Translating it yields CASSLDGIWDNEQFF.

A word on this clonotype: This may stem from a read error, because a much larger clone lies one nucleotide away. The chain combines TRBV21-1 with TRBJ1-5. TRBV21-1 is marked as a pseudogene. CDR3 length: 20 residues. CDR3 region: CASSRHTTVTKPFSNQPQHF. Written as DNA, the CDR3 is TGTGCCAGCAGCAGGCACACCACGGTGACGAAACCATTTAGCAATCAGCCCCAGCATTTT.

This clonotype was counted only a few times. The chain has TRBV3-1 and TRBJ2-3; the D gene is possibly TRBD2 (6 bases). The CDR3 runs 20 residues. Trimming pared 1 base from V and 2 bases from J, leaving 25 bases between. Germline CDR1 LGHDT, CDR2 YNNKEL (reference sequence). The CDR3 DNA is TGTGCCAGCAGCCAAGGGGAAAAAGCTCCGGGACTCCAAGACACAGATACGCAGTATTTT. Its translation: CASSQGEKAPGLQDTDTQYF.

This clonotype was counted at least ten times. The chain uses TRBV9 and TRBJ2-3, with TRBD2 matching over 8 bases. CDR1 and CDR2 from the germline V gene are SGDLS and YYNGEE. This CDR3 has 16 residues. The ends lost 3 bases at V and 1 base at J; junction bases unmatched: 7. This chain's CDR3 is CASSAQRGLGTDTQYF. The CDR3 DNA follows: TGTGCCAGCAGCGCACAGCGGGGGCTAGGCACAGATACGCAGTATTTT.